This T cell receptor beta chain was captured in a study of blood T cell repertoires in COVID-19. Study context: Acute-phase and convalescent COVID-19 samples originated in the United States, Italy and Spain.

Original data processing: By means of reference gene primer amplification, nucleated cell counts were estimated. The method was immunoSEQ multiplex PCR; TCRdb's version includes in-frame clones alone and lacks a portion of them. For V, J and clone size, that table is used; D and trimming come from the DNA. The data show 120,000 to 150,000 clones, with over 70% seen just once and 6% to 7% held by the top ten. The receptor's source is an older man with acute or convalescent COVID-19. The sample taken for sequencing was peripheral blood.

The CDR3 coding sequence is TGTGCCAGCAGCGATGGGCCCGAGACCCAGTACTTC. Its protein is CASSDGPETQYF. The V call is TRBV6-5, the J call TRBJ2-5; D is undetermined. The CDR3 runs 12 residues. V was clipped by 6 bases and J by 5 bases, with 10 bases between them. Germline lookup yields CDR1 MNHEY and CDR2 SVGAGI.